The next 14 T cell receptor beta chains were all read from a single sample in a study of long-term antiretroviral therapy in people with HIV. Version v3.0 of the immunoSEQ assay ran at survey level. Only in-frame clones appear in the TCRdb table, and some are missing; sequencing was by immunoSEQ multiplex PCR. The repertoire includes tens of thousands of clones, roughly 79% of them detected once, and around 3% sits in the top ten. Source: unsorted PBMCs, taken 3 years after starting antiretroviral therapy. These receptors all stem from a man aged 45 to 65 with HIV.

V and J are TRBV12-5 and TRBJ2-2; D is uncertain. Germline loops: CDR1 LGHNT, CDR2 FRNRAP. This CDR3 is built from 14 residues. Trimming stripped 1 base from V and 1 base from J, with 4 bases between. CDR3 nucleotides: TGTGCTAGTGGTTTGGGGGGGAACACCGGGGAGCTGTTTTTT. Encoded protein: CASGLGGNTGELFF.

This clone was picked up one time. V and J are TRBV6-6 and TRBJ2-3; TRBD2 matches at 8 bases. This CDR3 region has 13 residues. From germline, CDR1 is MNHNY and CDR2 SVGAGI (reference sequence). Losses at the gene ends were 7 bases for V and 3 bases for J; bases not matched to a gene: 3. CDR3: CASTASGTDTQYF. The CDR3 region has the DNA TGTGCCAGCACGGCTAGCGGGACAGATACGCAGTATTTT.

This clone was detected only a few times. The V and J genes are TRBV27 and TRBJ1-2; 8 nucleotides agree with TRBD1. The CDR3 consists of 15 residues. Per the germline V gene, CDR1 is MNHEY and CDR2 is SMNVEV (reference sequence). V shed 6 bases and J 1 base; nucleotides not matched to a gene: 7. The CDR3 bases are TGTGCCAGCAGCCAAGGACAGGGATATAACTATGGCTACACCTTC. Protein product: CASSQGQGYNYGYTF.

The chain recombines TRBV11-1 with TRBJ2-6; 9 nucleotides line up with TRBD1. Looked up from germline, CDR1 is SGHAT and CDR2 is FQDESV (reference sequence). The CDR3 has 17 amino acids. V shed 5 bases, J shed 4 bases, and the junction held 9 bases outside the gene matches. CDR3 sequence (DNA): TGTGCCAGCAGCAACCCGGGACAGGGTACCGGGGCCAACGTCCTGACTTTC. Translated: CASSNPGQGTGANVLTF.

The rearrangement uses TRBV6-5 and TRBJ1-5; D uncertain. The V end was cut by 6 bases, the J end by 4 bases, with 7 bases between. This CDR3 has 12 residues. Germline lookup yields CDR1 MNHEY and CDR2 SVGAGI. CDR3 protein: CASRGSNQPQHF. The CDR3, as DNA: TGTGCCAGCAGGGGTTCTAATCAGCCCCAGCATTTT.

The rearrangement uses TRBV27 and TRBJ2-7, with D possibly being TRBD2 (7 bases). Trimming removed 8 bases at V and 1 base at J, with 15 bases between. Germline V gene lookup returns CDR1 MNHEY and CDR2 SMNVEV (reference sequence). The CDR3 totals 14 residues. DNA of the CDR3: TGTGCCAGCGGTCGGGGGGCGGGATCCTACGAGCAGTACTTC. Translated: CASGRGAGSYEQYF.

The sample holds one count of this clone. The chain employs TRBV7-2 and TRBJ2-4; no definite D call. This CDR3 has 15 residues. Trimming removed 8 bases at V and 3 bases at J, with 17 bases between. Looked up from germline, CDR1 is SGHTA and CDR2 is FQGNSA. This CDR3 reads CASARQTNYKNIQYF. The DNA for the CDR3 is TGTGCCAGCGCGCGGCAGACCAATTACAAAAACATTCAGTACTTC.

The chain joins TRBV28 to TRBJ1-1; D is unclear. V was clipped by 2 bases and J by 4 bases, with 14 bases between them. This CDR3 has 15 amino acids. CDR1 is MDHEN, CDR2 SYDVKM, per germline. CDR3 sequence reads: CASSLVLLGSTEAFF. CDR3 in DNA: TGTGCCAGCAGTTTAGTCCTACTGGGGAGCACTGAAGCTTTCTTT.

This clone was counted a few times. The J gene is TRBJ2-7, the V gene TRBV5-1, with D possibly being TRBD1 (7 bases). Germline assignment: CDR1 SGHRS and CDR2 YFSETQ. This CDR3 spans 12 amino acids. The ends were cut back, 0 bases at V and 11 bases at J, with 12 bases in the middle. Written as DNA, the CDR3 is TGCGCCAGCAGCTTGGAGGGCAGGGGGGAGTACTTC. This sequence encodes CASSLEGRGEYF.

The chain recombines TRBV6-5 with TRBJ1-3, with D hard to call. The V end lost 0 bases, the J end lost 0 bases, and 6 bases lay between the germline ends. The CDR3 covers 15 residues. Per germline, CDR1 MNHEY and CDR2 SVGAGI. CDR3 sequence: CASSYSLFSGNTIYF. The CDR3 bases are TGTGCCAGCAGTTACTCTCTGTTCTCTGGAAACACCATATATTTT.

The V gene is TRBV11-2, the J gene TRBJ2-7, with 9 bases aligning to TRBD1. Germline-derived CDR1 and CDR2 are SGHAT and FQNNGV. The CDR3 sequence is 13 residues long. J lost 5 bases, V lost 3 bases, and 2 bases had no gene match. The CDR3 DNA reads as TGTGCCAGCAGCTTCGGGACAGGGAACGAGCAGTACTTC. Amino acid sequence: CASSFGTGNEQYF.

V gene TRBV27 combines with J gene TRBJ2-7, with 8 bases identical to TRBD1. Germline trimming cut 8 bases from V and 3 bases from J; bases unmatched to any gene: 6. The germline gives CDR1 MNHEY, CDR2 SMNVEV (reference sequence). The CDR3 extends over 13 amino acids. The CDR3 bases are TGTGCCAGCGGTCAGGGGGCGGGCTACGAGCAGTACTTC. The encoded protein is CASGQGAGYEQYF.

The gene calls are TRBV19 and TRBJ1-2; D perhaps matches TRBD1 (5 bases). The V end lost 4 bases, the J end lost 6 bases, and 9 bases lay between the germline ends. The CDR3 runs to 12 residues. CDR1 LNHDA and CDR2 SQIVND come from the germline V gene (reference sequence). CDR3 bases: TGTGCCAGTAGTAAGGGGTCCGATGGCTACACCTTC. Its translation is CASSKGSDGYTF.

This chain connects TRBV7-9 to TRBJ2-7; the D is unclear. The CDR3 sequence is 12 residues long. The germline V gene has CDR1 SEHNR and CDR2 FQNEAQ (reference sequence). Trimming took off 6 bases at V and 6 bases at J, with 12 bases between the two ends. CDR3 nucleotide sequence: TGTGCCAGCAGTACCTTAGAGGTCGAGCAGTACTTC. Its translation: CASSTLEVEQYF.